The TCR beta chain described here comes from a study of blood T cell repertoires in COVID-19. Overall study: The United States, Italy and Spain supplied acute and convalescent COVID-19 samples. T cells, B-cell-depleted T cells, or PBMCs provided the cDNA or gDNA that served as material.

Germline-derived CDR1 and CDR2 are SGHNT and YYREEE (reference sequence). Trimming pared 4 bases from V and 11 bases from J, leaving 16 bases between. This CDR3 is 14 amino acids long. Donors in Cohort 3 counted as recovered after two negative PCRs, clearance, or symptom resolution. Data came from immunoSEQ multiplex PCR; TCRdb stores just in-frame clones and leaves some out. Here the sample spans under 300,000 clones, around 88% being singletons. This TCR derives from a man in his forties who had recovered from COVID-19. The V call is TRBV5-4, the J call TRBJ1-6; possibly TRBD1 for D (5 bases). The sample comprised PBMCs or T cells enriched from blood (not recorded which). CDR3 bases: TGTGCCAGCAGCGGGGCGGCAATTCAGGCACCCCTCCACTTT. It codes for CASSGAAIQAPLHF.